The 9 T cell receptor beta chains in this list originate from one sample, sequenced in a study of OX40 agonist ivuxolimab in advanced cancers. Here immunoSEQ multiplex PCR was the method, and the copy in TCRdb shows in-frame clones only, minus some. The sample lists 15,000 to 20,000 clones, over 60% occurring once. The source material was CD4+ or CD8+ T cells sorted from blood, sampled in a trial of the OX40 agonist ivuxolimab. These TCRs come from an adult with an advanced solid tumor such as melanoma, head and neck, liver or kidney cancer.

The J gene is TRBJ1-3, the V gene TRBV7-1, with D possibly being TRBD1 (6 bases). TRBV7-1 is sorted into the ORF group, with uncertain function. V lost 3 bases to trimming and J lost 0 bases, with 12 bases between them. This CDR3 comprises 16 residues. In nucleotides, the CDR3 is TGTGCCAGCAGCTCCGCCGCCAGGGGCTCTGGAAACACCATATATTTT. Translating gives CASSSAARGSGNTIYF.

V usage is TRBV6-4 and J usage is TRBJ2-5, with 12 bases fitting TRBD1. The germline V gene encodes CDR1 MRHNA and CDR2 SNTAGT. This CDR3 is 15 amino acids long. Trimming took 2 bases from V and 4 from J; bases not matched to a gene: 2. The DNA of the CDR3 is TGTGCCAGCAGTGACGGGACAGGGGGCGCAGAGACCCAGTACTTC. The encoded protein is CASSDGTGGAETQYF.

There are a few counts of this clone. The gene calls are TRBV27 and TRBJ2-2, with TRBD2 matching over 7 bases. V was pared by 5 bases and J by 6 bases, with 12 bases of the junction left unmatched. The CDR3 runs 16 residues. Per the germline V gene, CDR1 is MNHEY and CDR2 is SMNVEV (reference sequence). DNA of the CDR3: TGTGCCAGCAGTACCGAAGCGGGGTTGGGTCCCGGGGAGCTGTTTTTT. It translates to CASSTEAGLGPGELFF.

The CDR3 loop is CASSYLKNIQYF. The CDR3 nucleotides are TGTGCCAGCAGTTACTTAAAAAACATTCAGTACTTC. V usage is TRBV6-6 and J usage is TRBJ2-4, with D hard to call. The V gene's germline CDR1 is MNHNY and CDR2 SVGAGI (reference sequence). The CDR3 is 12 residues long. Deletions cut 1 base from V and 4 bases from J, with 2 bases between.

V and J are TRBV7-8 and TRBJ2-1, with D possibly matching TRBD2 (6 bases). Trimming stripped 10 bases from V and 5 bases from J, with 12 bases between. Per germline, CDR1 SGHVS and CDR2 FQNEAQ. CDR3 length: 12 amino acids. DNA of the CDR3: TGTGCCATGGGACGGGAGAACAATGAGCAGTTCTTC. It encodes CAMGRENNEQFF.

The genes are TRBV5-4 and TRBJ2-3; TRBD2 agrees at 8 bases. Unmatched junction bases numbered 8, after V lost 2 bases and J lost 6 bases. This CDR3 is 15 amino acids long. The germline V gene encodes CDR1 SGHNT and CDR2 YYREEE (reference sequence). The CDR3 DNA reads TGTGCCAGCAGCTTCGGACTAGCCGGTTCGGATACGCAGTATTTT. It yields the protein CASSFGLAGSDTQYF.

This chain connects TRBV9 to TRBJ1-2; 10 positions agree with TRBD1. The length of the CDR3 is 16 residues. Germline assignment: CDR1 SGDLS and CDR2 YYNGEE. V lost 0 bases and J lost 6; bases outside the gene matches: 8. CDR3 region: CASSVATSTGGNGYTF. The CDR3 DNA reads TGTGCCAGCAGCGTAGCTACGTCGACAGGGGGCAATGGCTACACCTTC.

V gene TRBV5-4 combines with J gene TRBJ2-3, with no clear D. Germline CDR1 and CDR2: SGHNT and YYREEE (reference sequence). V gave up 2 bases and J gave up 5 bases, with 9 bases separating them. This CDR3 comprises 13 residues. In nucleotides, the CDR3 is TGTGCCAGCAGCTTTAAAGGTTTAGATACGCAGTATTTT. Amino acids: CASSFKGLDTQYF.

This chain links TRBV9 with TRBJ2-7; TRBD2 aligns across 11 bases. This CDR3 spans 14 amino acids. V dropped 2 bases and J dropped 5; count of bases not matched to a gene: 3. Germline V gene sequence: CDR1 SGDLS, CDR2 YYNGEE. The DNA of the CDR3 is TGTGCCAGCAGCGTTAGCGGGAGGGCCCACGAGCAGTACTTC. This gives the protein CASSVSGRAHEQYF.